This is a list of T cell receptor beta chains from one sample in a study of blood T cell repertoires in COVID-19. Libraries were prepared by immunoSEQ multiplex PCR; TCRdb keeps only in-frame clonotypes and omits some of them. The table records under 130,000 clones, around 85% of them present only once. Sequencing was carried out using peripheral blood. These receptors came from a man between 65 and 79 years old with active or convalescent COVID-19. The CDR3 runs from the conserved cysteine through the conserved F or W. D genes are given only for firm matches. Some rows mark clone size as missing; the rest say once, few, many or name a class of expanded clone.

CDR3 DNA: TGTGCCAGCTCCTCCCCAGGGGGGACTAATGAAAAACTGTTTTTT; CDR3 protein: CASSSPGGTNEKLFF; clone size: NA; J gene: TRBJ1-4; V gene: TRBV6-6; D gene: TRBD1
CDR3 DNA: TGTGCCAGCAGGTCCGGCAGCGCAGTCTACGAGCAGTACTTC; CDR3 protein: CASRSGSAVYEQYF; clone size: NA; J gene: TRBJ2-7; V gene: TRBV27; D gene: NA
CDR3 DNA: TGTGCCAGCAGGGGACAGGGGCCCGGTAAAGCTTTCTTT; CDR3 protein: CASRGQGPGKAFF; clone size: once; J gene: TRBJ1-1; V gene: TRBV12-3/TRBV12-4; D gene: TRBD1
CDR3 DNA: TGTGCCAGTAGTCGGGTCACAACAACTAATGAAAAACTGTTTTTT; CDR3 protein: CASSRVTTTNEKLFF; clone size: NA; J gene: TRBJ1-4; V gene: TRBV19; D gene: NA
CDR3 DNA: TGTGCCAGCAGTGATCCCAGGACAGGGGGGGAGACCCAGTACTTC; CDR3 protein: CASSDPRTGGETQYF; clone size: NA; J gene: TRBJ2-5; V gene: TRBV25-1; D gene: TRBD1
CDR3 DNA: TGTGCCAGCAGCCAAGGGGAGGGTAGAAAACTGTTTTTT; CDR3 protein: CASSQGEGRKLFF; clone size: NA; J gene: TRBJ1-4; V gene: TRBV3-1/TRBV3-2; D gene: NA
CDR3 DNA: TGTGCCAGCTCACCACTTCTCTCCGAGCAGTACTTC; CDR3 protein: CASSPLLSEQYF; clone size: NA; J gene: TRBJ2-7; V gene: TRBV18; D gene: NA
CDR3 DNA: TGCGCCAGCAGCTTGACAGGGTTGGCCACTGAAGCTTTCTTT; CDR3 protein: CASSLTGLATEAFF; clone size: NA; J gene: TRBJ1-1; V gene: TRBV5-1; D gene: NA
CDR3 DNA: TGTGCCAGCATGGGCTCGGGAGTTTTTGAGCAGTACTTC; CDR3 protein: CASMGSGVFEQYF; clone size: NA; J gene: TRBJ2-7; V gene: TRBV2; D gene: NA
CDR3 DNA: TGTGCCAGTAGTATAAGGCTAGCTGGTGAGACCCAGTACTTC; CDR3 protein: CASSIRLAGETQYF; clone size: many; J gene: TRBJ2-5; V gene: TRBV19; D gene: NA
CDR3 DNA: TGTGCTAGCGGCAGGGGGGAAGAAAAACTGTTTTTT; CDR3 protein: CASGRGEEKLFF; clone size: NA; J gene: TRBJ1-4; V gene: TRBV12-5; D gene: TRBD1
CDR3 DNA: TGTGCCAGCAGCCGGGACAGGGGCAGTGCTTTCTTT; CDR3 protein: CASSRDRGSAFF; clone size: once; J gene: TRBJ1-1; V gene: TRBV12-3/TRBV12-4; D gene: TRBD1
CDR3 DNA: TGTGCCAGCAGTTACTCGAGTCGGGGCCAAGAGACCCAGTACTTC; CDR3 protein: CASSYSSRGQETQYF; clone size: NA; J gene: TRBJ2-5; V gene: TRBV6-2/TRBV6-3; D gene: NA
CDR3 DNA: TGTGCCTGGAGACACAGGGGATACACCGGGGAGCTGTTTTTT; CDR3 protein: CAWRHRGYTGELFF; clone size: NA; J gene: TRBJ2-2; V gene: TRBV30; D gene: TRBD1
CDR3 DNA: TGTGCCACCAGCAGAGCACACCGCTCTGGAAACACCATATATTTT; CDR3 protein: CATSRAHRSGNTIYF; clone size: once; J gene: TRBJ1-3; V gene: TRBV15; D gene: NA
CDR3 DNA: TGTGCCTCTAACAGGGCCGGGAACACCGGGGAGCTGTTTTTT; CDR3 protein: CASNRAGNTGELFF; clone size: once; J gene: TRBJ2-2; V gene: TRBV19; D gene: NA
CDR3 DNA: TGCAGCGTTGACCCCCAGGGGGGAGGCCTTCAAGGTTTGAACACTGAAGCTTTCTTT; CDR3 protein: CSVDPQGGGLQGLNTEAFF; clone size: NA; J gene: TRBJ1-1; V gene: TRBV29-1; D gene: TRBD1
CDR3 DNA: TGTGCCACCAGTGATGGGGGGGAGGTGAATGGCTACACCTTC; CDR3 protein: CATSDGGEVNGYTF; clone size: NA; J gene: TRBJ1-2; V gene: TRBV24-1; D gene: NA
CDR3 DNA: TGTGCCAGCAGCCTAGCGGGACCCACAGATACGCAGTATTTT; CDR3 protein: CASSLAGPTDTQYF; clone size: NA; J gene: TRBJ2-3; V gene: TRBV6-5; D gene: TRBD2
CDR3 DNA: TGCAGCGTTGAGGCGCTAGCGACAGATACGCAGTATTTT; CDR3 protein: CSVEALATDTQYF; clone size: few; J gene: TRBJ2-3; V gene: TRBV29-1; D gene: NA
CDR3 DNA: TGTGCCAGCAGCGTAGCCCCGGGGGGGCCCGGGCAAGAGACCCAGTACTTC; CDR3 protein: CASSVAPGGPGQETQYF; clone size: NA; J gene: TRBJ2-5; V gene: TRBV9; D gene: TRBD2
CDR3 DNA: TGTGCCAGCTCCTCCGGGACTACCACAGATACGCAGTATTTT; CDR3 protein: CASSSGTTTDTQYF; clone size: NA; J gene: TRBJ2-3; V gene: TRBV11-1; D gene: TRBD2
CDR3 DNA: TGTGCCAGCAGCGAAGACAGGGACTTTGAAGCTTTCTTT; CDR3 protein: CASSEDRDFEAFF; clone size: few; J gene: TRBJ1-1; V gene: TRBV14; D gene: TRBD1
CDR3 DNA: TGTGCCACCAGTGATTCCGACAGGGGGCCTCAGCCCCAGCATTTT; CDR3 protein: CATSDSDRGPQPQHF; clone size: NA; J gene: TRBJ1-5; V gene: TRBV24-1; D gene: TRBD1
CDR3 DNA: TGTGCCTGGAGTATTCAGGGAAGTGTCTCTGGCTACACCTTC; CDR3 protein: CAWSIQGSVSGYTF; clone size: few; J gene: TRBJ1-2; V gene: TRBV30; D gene: NA
CDR3 DNA: TGCGCCAGCAGCCTGGTGAAGGGGGACACTGAAGCTTTCTTT; CDR3 protein: CASSLVKGDTEAFF; clone size: NA; J gene: TRBJ1-1; V gene: TRBV5-1; D gene: NA
CDR3 DNA: TGCGCCAGCAGTGACCAGGGGGATTCCTACGAGCAGTACTTC; CDR3 protein: CASSDQGDSYEQYF; clone size: NA; J gene: TRBJ2-7; V gene: TRBV10-2; D gene: TRBD1
CDR3 DNA: TGTGCCAGCAGTTCTCCAGGGGACCCCGAGGATGAGCAGTTCTTC; CDR3 protein: CASSSPGDPEDEQFF; clone size: once; J gene: TRBJ2-1; V gene: TRBV7-6; D gene: NA
CDR3 DNA: TGTGCCAGCAGCCCTCCCCGGGACTACTATAATTCACCCCTCCACTTT; CDR3 protein: CASSPPRDYYNSPLHF; clone size: NA; J gene: TRBJ1-6; V gene: TRBV7-3; D gene: NA
CDR3 DNA: TGTGCCAGCAGTGAGCTCGGGGAGATCCAAGAGACCCAGTACTTC; CDR3 protein: CASSELGEIQETQYF; clone size: NA; J gene: TRBJ2-5; V gene: TRBV6-1; D gene: NA
CDR3 DNA: TGTGCCAGCAGTTTTGGGACAGCTACTAATTCACCCCTCCACTTT; CDR3 protein: CASSFGTATNSPLHF; clone size: NA; J gene: TRBJ1-6; V gene: TRBV28; D gene: TRBD1
CDR3 DNA: TGTGCCAGCAGACCTACAGCCGGGGAGCTGTTTTTT; CDR3 protein: CASRPTAGELFF; clone size: NA; J gene: TRBJ2-2; V gene: TRBV6-5; D gene: NA
CDR3 DNA: TGTGCTAGTGGCGACAGGGCAACGGAGACCCAGTACTTC; CDR3 protein: CASGDRATETQYF; clone size: NA; J gene: TRBJ2-5; V gene: TRBV12-5; D gene: TRBD1
CDR3 DNA: TGTGCCAGCAGACATGAGGGGACAGGGGTCAACTATGGCTACACCTTC; CDR3 protein: CASRHEGTGVNYGYTF; clone size: NA; J gene: TRBJ1-2; V gene: TRBV3-1/TRBV3-2; D gene: TRBD1
CDR3 DNA: TGTGCCAGCAGCTTCCTTGGACAGGGGAATTCACCCCTCCACTTT; CDR3 protein: CASSFLGQGNSPLHF; clone size: NA; J gene: TRBJ1-6; V gene: TRBV3-1/TRBV3-2; D gene: TRBD1
CDR3 DNA: TGTGCCAGCTCGCCAGCGGCCGACTACGAGCAGTACTTC; CDR3 protein: CASSPAADYEQYF; clone size: NA; J gene: TRBJ2-7; V gene: TRBV18; D gene: NA
CDR3 DNA: TGTGCCAGCAGTTCCATAGCGGGATCCGAGCAGTACTTC; CDR3 protein: CASSSIAGSEQYF; clone size: NA; J gene: TRBJ2-7; V gene: TRBV2; D gene: TRBD2
CDR3 DNA: TGTGCCAGCAGTCCCTTGACAGCGAAGAACACTGAAGCTTTCTTT; CDR3 protein: CASSPLTAKNTEAFF; clone size: NA; J gene: TRBJ1-1; V gene: TRBV6-5; D gene: NA
CDR3 DNA: TGTGCCAGCAGCGTAGGTGGCAGGGGACGCACAGATACGCAGTATTTT; CDR3 protein: CASSVGGRGRTDTQYF; clone size: NA; J gene: TRBJ2-3; V gene: TRBV9; D gene: NA
CDR3 DNA: TGTGCCAGCAGTTACATGACAGTGAACACTGAAGCTTTCTTT; CDR3 protein: CASSYMTVNTEAFF; clone size: NA; J gene: TRBJ1-1; V gene: TRBV6-2/TRBV6-3; D gene: NA
CDR3 DNA: TGTGCCATCAGTGAGCCTCCTAGCCCCCGGGAGCAGTACTTC; CDR3 protein: CAISEPPSPREQYF; clone size: once; J gene: TRBJ2-7; V gene: TRBV10-3; D gene: NA
CDR3 DNA: TGTGCCAGCAGTCGCGACGACGGGAGCTCCTATAATTCACCCCTCCACTTT; CDR3 protein: CASSRDDGSSYNSPLHF; clone size: few; J gene: TRBJ1-6; V gene: TRBV6-6; D gene: NA
CDR3 DNA: TGCAGTGCTAGTGGTTGGAGTAGCGGGAGAACCTCTAGCACAGATACGCAGTATTTT; CDR3 protein: CSASGWSSGRTSSTDTQYF; clone size: NA; J gene: TRBJ2-3; V gene: TRBV20-1; D gene: TRBD2
CDR3 DNA: TGCGCCAGCAGCTTGGGACTAGGTCACAATGAGCAGTTCTTC; CDR3 protein: CASSLGLGHNEQFF; clone size: once; J gene: TRBJ2-1; V gene: TRBV5-1; D gene: NA
CDR3 DNA: TGTGCCACCCTCCTCGTGTCCTACGAGCAGTACTTC; CDR3 protein: CATLLVSYEQYF; clone size: few; J gene: TRBJ2-7; V gene: TRBV6-5; D gene: NA
CDR3 DNA: TGTGCCAGAAGCTGGCCTCTAGGCCCCAGCTCCTACGAGCAGTACTTC; CDR3 protein: CARSWPLGPSSYEQYF; clone size: NA; J gene: TRBJ2-7; V gene: TRBV5-3; D gene: NA
CDR3 DNA: TGTGCCAGCAGGGCCCCTACCAGGGGAGAGACCCAGTACTTC; CDR3 protein: CASRAPTRGETQYF; clone size: NA; J gene: TRBJ2-5; V gene: TRBV6-5; D gene: NA
CDR3 DNA: TGTGCCAGCAGCCTATCACATACCCACACTGAAGCTTTCTTT; CDR3 protein: CASSLSHTHTEAFF; clone size: few; J gene: TRBJ1-1; V gene: TRBV3-1/TRBV3-2; D gene: NA
CDR3 DNA: TGCGCCAGCAGCTTGAGGGACTACGGGGAGGAGCACTTC; CDR3 protein: CASSLRDYGEEHF; clone size: NA; J gene: TRBJ2-5; V gene: TRBV5-1; D gene: TRBD2
CDR3 DNA: TGTGCCAGCAGAGGGACAGGGGATCAGCCCCAGCATTTT; CDR3 protein: CASRGTGDQPQHF; clone size: few; J gene: TRBJ1-5; V gene: TRBV2; D gene: TRBD1
CDR3 DNA: TGTGCCAGCAGCGCACCGAGGACAGGATCGAACACCGGGGAGCTGTTTTTT; CDR3 protein: CASSAPRTGSNTGELFF; clone size: NA; J gene: TRBJ2-2; V gene: TRBV7-2; D gene: TRBD1
CDR3 DNA: TGTGCCAGCAGACTAGCCGGGACAGCATTTGAAAAACTGTTTTTT; CDR3 protein: CASRLAGTAFEKLFF; clone size: once; J gene: TRBJ1-4; V gene: TRBV27; D gene: TRBD1
CDR3 DNA: TGTGCCAGCAGTCCGTTCCGGGGGGACAATGAGCAGTTCTTC; CDR3 protein: CASSPFRGDNEQFF; clone size: NA; J gene: TRBJ2-1; V gene: TRBV28; D gene: TRBD2
CDR3 DNA: TGTGCCAGCAGCGTAGACGCCAGTAACTATGGCTACACCTTC; CDR3 protein: CASSVDASNYGYTF; clone size: NA; J gene: TRBJ1-2; V gene: TRBV9; D gene: NA
CDR3 DNA: TGTGCCAGCAGCACGCTAGATGAGCAGTTCTTC; CDR3 protein: CASSTLDEQFF; clone size: NA; J gene: TRBJ2-1; V gene: TRBV5-4; D gene: NA